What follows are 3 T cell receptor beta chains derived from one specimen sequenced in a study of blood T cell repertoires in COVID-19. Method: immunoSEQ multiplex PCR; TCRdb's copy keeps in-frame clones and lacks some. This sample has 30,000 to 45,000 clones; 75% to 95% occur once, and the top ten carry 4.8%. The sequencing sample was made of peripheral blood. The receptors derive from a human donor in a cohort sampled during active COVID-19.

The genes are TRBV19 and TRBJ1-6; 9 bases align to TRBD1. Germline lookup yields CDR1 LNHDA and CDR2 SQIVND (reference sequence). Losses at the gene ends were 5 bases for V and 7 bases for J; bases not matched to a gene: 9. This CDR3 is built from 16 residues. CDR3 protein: CASSLTWDRANSPLHF. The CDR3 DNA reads TGTGCCAGTAGTCTAACCTGGGACAGGGCGAATTCACCCCTCCACTTT.

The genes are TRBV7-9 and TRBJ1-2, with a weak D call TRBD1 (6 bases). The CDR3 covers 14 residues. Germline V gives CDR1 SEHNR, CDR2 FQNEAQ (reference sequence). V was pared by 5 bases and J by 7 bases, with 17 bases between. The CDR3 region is CASSPRGQGFGYTF. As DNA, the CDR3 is TGTGCCAGCAGCCCGCGTGGGCAGGGGTTTGGCTACACCTTC.

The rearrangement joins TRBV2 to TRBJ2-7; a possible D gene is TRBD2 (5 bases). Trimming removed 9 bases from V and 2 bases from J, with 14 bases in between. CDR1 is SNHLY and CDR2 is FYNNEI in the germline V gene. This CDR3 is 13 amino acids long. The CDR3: CASGWRRTYEQYF. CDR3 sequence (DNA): TGTGCCAGTGGGTGGAGGAGAACCTACGAGCAGTACTTC.